This T cell receptor beta chain was found in a study of cytomegalovirus exposure and HLA in healthy donors. Overall study findings and caveats: The investigators catalogued 150 or so TCR beta chains as cytomegalovirus-associated. Reports described diagnosis of cytomegalovirus status by the classifier as highly specific and sensitive.

PCR used 60 Vbeta primers and 13 Jbeta primers. In the original workflow: There were tens of millions of unique TCR beta chains by a later count, and 10 million to 12 million of them were shared. The method was immunoSEQ multiplex PCR; TCRdb's version includes in-frame clones alone and lacks a portion of them. The D gene and trimming were derived from the DNA, and the V and J assignments and clone size from that table. Of 150,000 or so clones detected, around 77% appear once; the ten largest clones hold 1.4%. A word on this clone: Its antigen remains unknown.

There are 13 residues in the CDR3. Germline V lookup: CDR1 KGHSH, CDR2 LQKENI. V lost 3 bases to trimming and J lost 5 bases, with 10 bases between them. There were likely unrecorded immune exposures, though donors were nominally healthy when sampled. The sequenced sample consisted of PBMCs. The chain links TRBV18 to TRBJ1-1; TRBD1 is a possible D gene (5 bases). The receptor was derived from a woman in her 30s in good health and CMV-seronegative. The DNA for the CDR3 is TGTGCCAGCTCACCCTACCAGGGAACTGAAGCTTTCTTT. Its protein product is CASSPYQGTEAFF. The complete variable domain, with remaining parts taken from reference TRBV18 and TRBJ1-1, reads NAGVMQNPRHLVRRRGQEARLRCSPMKGHSHVYWYRQLPEEGLKFMVYLQKENIIDESGMPKERFSAEFPKEGPSILRIQQVVRGDSAAYFCASSPYQGTEAFFGQGTRLTVV.